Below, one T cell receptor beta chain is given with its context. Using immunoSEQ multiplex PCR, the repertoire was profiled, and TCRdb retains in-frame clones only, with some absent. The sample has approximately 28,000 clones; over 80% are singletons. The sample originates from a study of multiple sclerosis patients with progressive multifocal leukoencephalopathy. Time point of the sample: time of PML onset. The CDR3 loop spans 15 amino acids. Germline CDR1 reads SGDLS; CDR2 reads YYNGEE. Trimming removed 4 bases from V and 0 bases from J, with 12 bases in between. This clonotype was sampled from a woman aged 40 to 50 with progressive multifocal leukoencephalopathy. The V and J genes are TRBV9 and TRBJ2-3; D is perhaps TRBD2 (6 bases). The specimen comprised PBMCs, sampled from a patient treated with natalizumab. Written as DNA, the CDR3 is TGTGCCAGCAGCCTTAGCGGTACGAGCACAGATACGCAGTATTTT. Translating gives CASSLSGTSTDTQYF.